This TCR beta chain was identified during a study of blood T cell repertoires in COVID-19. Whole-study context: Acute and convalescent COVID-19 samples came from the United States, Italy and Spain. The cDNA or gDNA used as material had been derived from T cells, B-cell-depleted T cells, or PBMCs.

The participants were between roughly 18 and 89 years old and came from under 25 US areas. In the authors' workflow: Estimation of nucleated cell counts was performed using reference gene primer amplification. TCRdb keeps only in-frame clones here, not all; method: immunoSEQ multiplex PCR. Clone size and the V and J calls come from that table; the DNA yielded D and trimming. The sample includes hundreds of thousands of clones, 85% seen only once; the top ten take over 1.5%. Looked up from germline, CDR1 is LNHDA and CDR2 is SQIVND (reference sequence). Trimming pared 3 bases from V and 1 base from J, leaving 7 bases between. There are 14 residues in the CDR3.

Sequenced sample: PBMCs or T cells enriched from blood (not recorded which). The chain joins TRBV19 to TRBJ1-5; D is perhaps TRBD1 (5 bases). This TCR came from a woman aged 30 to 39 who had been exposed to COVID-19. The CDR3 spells CASSIPGSNQPQHF. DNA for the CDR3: TGTGCCAGTAGTATTCCAGGGAGCAATCAGCCCCAGCATTTT. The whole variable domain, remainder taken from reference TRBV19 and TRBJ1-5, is DGGITQSPKYLFRKEGQNVTLSCEQNLNHDAMYWYRQDPGQGLRLIYYSQIVNDFQKGDIAEGYSVSREKKESFPLTVTSAQKNPTAFYLCASSIPGSNQPQHFGDGTRLSIL.